These 29 T cell receptor beta chains originate from one sample sequenced in a study of cytomegalovirus exposure and HLA in healthy donors. PCR employed 60 Vbeta and 13 Jbeta primers. Some clones are missing from TCRdb's copy, which holds only in-frame ones; the method was immunoSEQ multiplex PCR. The sample records around 210,000 clones, more than 75% being singletons. Sequencing was performed on PBMCs. Receptors originate from a male donor in good health and CMV-seropositive.

The J gene is TRBJ2-1, the V gene TRBV7-8; D is perhaps TRBD2 (6 bases). The CDR3 loop spans 14 amino acids. V was cut by 5 bases and J by 2 bases, with 10 bases left in between. CDR1 is SGHVS and CDR2 is FQNEAQ in the germline V gene. The CDR3 bases are TGTGCCAGCAGCCGACTAGACACCTACAATGAGCAGTTCTTC. Its protein product is CASSRLDTYNEQFF.

This clone was counted a few times. The J gene is TRBJ1-1, the V gene TRBV7-8; possible D gene TRBD1, 6 bases. Germline V gene sequence: CDR1 SGHVS, CDR2 FQNEAQ. The V end lost 7 bases, the J end lost 1 base, and 19 bases lay between the germline ends. CDR3 length equals 16 residues. The CDR3 loop reads CASTPSAAGANTEAFF. The CDR3 region has the DNA TGTGCCAGCACCCCATCGGCGGCGGGGGCGAACACTGAAGCTTTCTTT.

The chain employs TRBV11-2 and TRBJ1-5, with D unclear. Trimming left V 3 bases short and J 5 bases short, with 5 bases between. Germline assignment: CDR1 SGHAT and CDR2 FQNNGV. The CDR3 runs 12 residues. The CDR3 DNA reads TGTGCCAGCAGCTTTCGAGATCAGCCCCAGCATTTT. Its protein product is CASSFRDQPQHF.

The chain couples TRBV28 to TRBJ2-2; a possible D gene is TRBD2 (6 bases). Looked up from germline, CDR1 is MDHEN and CDR2 is SYDVKM. V lost 2 bases to trimming and J lost 4 bases, with 14 bases between them. This CDR3 contains 16 residues. This CDR3 reads CASSLPSGLLTGELFF. CDR3 coding DNA: TGTGCCAGCAGTTTACCTTCGGGACTCCTCACCGGGGAGCTGTTTTTT. Drawing the rest from reference TRBV28 and TRBJ2-2, the complete variable domain is DVKVTQSSRYLVKRTGEKVFLECVQDMDHENMFWYRQDPGLGLRLIYFSYDVKMKEKGDIPEGYSVSREKKERFSLILESASTNQTSMYLCASSLPSGLLTGELFFGEGSRLTVL.

This chain joins TRBV7-3 and TRBJ2-3; D not resolved. With 10 bases removed from V and 5 bases from J, the gap between germline ends came to 10 bases. Germline lookup yields CDR1 SGHTA and CDR2 FQGTGA. There are 11 residues in the CDR3. This CDR3 reads CAKTNRDTQYF. The CDR3 region has the DNA TGTGCCAAAACCAACAGAGATACGCAGTATTTT.

The CDR3 bases are TGTGCCAGCAGCTTGGCCGGACTGTCCGGAAACACCATATATTTT. Protein: CASSLAGLSGNTIYF. This chain uses TRBV5-5 with TRBJ1-3; D uncertain. The CDR3 has 15 residues. Germline V gives CDR1 SGHKS, CDR2 YYEKEE (reference sequence). Trimming pared 0 bases from V and 4 bases from J, leaving 11 bases between.

The chain links TRBV6-5 to TRBJ1-1, with D maybe TRBD1 (6 bases). V lost 2 bases to trimming and J lost 0 bases, with 13 bases between them. Germline V lookup: CDR1 MNHEY, CDR2 SVGAGI. The CDR3 contains 16 residues. CDR3 protein: CASSYDGQFLNTEAFF. The CDR3 DNA reads as TGTGCCAGCAGTTACGATGGACAGTTTCTGAACACTGAAGCTTTCTTT.

As DNA, the CDR3 is TGTGCCAGCAGCTTGGAACTGCTCAGGGGAACCGGGGAGCTGTTTTTT. It codes for CASSLELLRGTGELFF. The chain is built from TRBV5-4 and TRBJ2-2, with D perhaps matching TRBD1 (6 bases). Trimming removed 0 bases from V and 5 bases from J, with 14 bases in between. The CDR3 spans 16 residues. The germline CDR1 and CDR2 sequences are SGHNT and YYREEE (reference sequence).

The CDR3 sequence is CATLGAGGFGEAFF. The CDR3 nucleotides are TGTGCCACCCTTGGTGCAGGGGGCTTCGGTGAAGCTTTCTTT. V is TRBV28 and J is TRBJ1-1; 8 positions agree with TRBD1. V lost 10 bases and J lost 7; bases outside the gene matches: 14. CDR1 and CDR2 from the germline V gene are MDHEN and SYDVKM. The CDR3 is 14 residues long.

The chain couples TRBV18 to TRBJ2-5; no reliable D call. Germline V gives CDR1 KGHSH, CDR2 LQKENI. The CDR3 covers 13 residues. Trimming left V 2 bases short and J 2 bases short, with 6 bases between. CDR3 coding DNA: TGTGCCAGCTCACCATTACGGCAAGAGACCCAGTACTTC. It is translated as CASSPLRQETQYF.

This clone has a handful of counts. This chain uses TRBV19 with TRBJ2-3, with TRBD2 matching over 7 bases. This CDR3 has 15 amino acids. Germline-derived CDR1 and CDR2 are LNHDA and SQIVND (reference sequence). Trimming removed 2 bases from V and 0 bases from J; junction bases left unmatched: 2. The CDR3 DNA reads TGTGCCAGTAGTATACGCGGGGGAAGCACAGATACGCAGTATTTT. This gives the protein CASSIRGGSTDTQYF. Looking up the rest from reference TRBV19 and TRBJ2-3 gives the full variable domain: DGGITQSPKYLFRKEGQNVTLSCEQNLNHDAMYWYRQDPGQGLRLIYYSQIVNDFQKGDIAEGYSVSREKKESFPLTVTSAQKNPTAFYLCASSIRGGSTDTQYFGPGTRLTVL.

The chain uses TRBV4-3 and TRBJ2-5; 9 nucleotides align to TRBD1. Near its end, the DNA agrees better with TRBJ2-7, so the J call may be wrong. From germline, CDR1 is LGHNA and CDR2 YSLEER. CDR3 length: 19 residues. CDR3: CASSPWSKSNRGPSYEQYF. Written as DNA, the CDR3 is TGCGCCAGCAGCCCCTGGTCTAAATCTAACAGGGGGCCCAGTTACGAGCAGTACTTC.

The V and J genes are TRBV5-1 and TRBJ1-1; TRBD1 agrees at 8 bases. The J segment lost 4 bases and the V segment lost 5 bases, leaving 10 bases of the junction unmatched. Germline V lookup: CDR1 SGHRS, CDR2 YFSETQ. The CDR3 is 15 amino acids. CDR3 in amino acids: CASSPQGARGTEAFF. For the CDR3, the DNA is TGCGCCAGCAGTCCCCAGGGGGCGCGGGGCACTGAAGCTTTCTTT.

The rearrangement links TRBV19 to TRBJ2-7, with TRBD1 matching over 10 bases. This CDR3 comprises 14 residues. Unmatched junction bases numbered 6, after V lost 5 bases and J lost 5 bases. Per germline, CDR1 LNHDA and CDR2 SQIVND (reference sequence). CDR3 nucleotide sequence: TGTGCCAGTAGTCATGGGACAGGGGAAGACGAGCAGTACTTC. It yields the protein CASSHGTGEDEQYF.

Here the CDR3 reads CASSQDRIGPSGSSTDTQYF. As DNA, the CDR3 is TGCGCCAGCAGCCAAGATCGGATAGGGCCTAGCGGCTCAAGCACAGATACGCAGTATTTT. J is TRBJ2-3 and V is TRBV4-3; 7 nucleotides align to TRBD2. CDR1 is LGHNA and CDR2 is YSLEER in the germline V gene. This CDR3 has 20 amino acids. V shed 0 bases and J 0 bases; nucleotides not matched to a gene: 15.

This clone has just one count. The rearrangement links TRBV27 to TRBJ1-5, with 11 bases lining up with TRBD1. CDR1 is MNHEY, CDR2 SMNVEV, per germline (reference sequence). The length of the CDR3 is 15 residues. Germline trimming cut 7 bases from V and 5 bases from J; bases unmatched to any gene: 7. This CDR3 reads CASTAGTGGDQPQHF. CDR3 nucleotide sequence: TGTGCCAGCACCGCCGGGACAGGGGGTGATCAGCCCCAGCATTTT.

V and J are TRBV27 and TRBJ1-6, with D possibly TRBD1 on 6 matching bases. V was shortened by 3 bases and J by 10 bases, with 13 bases between the two germline ends. Germline V gene lookup returns CDR1 MNHEY and CDR2 SMNVEV (reference sequence). This CDR3 has 14 residues. The CDR3 reads CASSLYRELSPLHF. DNA for the CDR3: TGTGCCAGCAGTTTGTACAGGGAACTGTCACCCCTCCACTTT.

This clone was recorded a few times. For the CDR3, the DNA is TGTGCCAGCAGCAGAGGGGGAAAGAACACTGAAGCTTTCTTT. Translated: CASSRGGKNTEAFF. The chain carries TRBV7-3 and TRBJ1-1; D possibly corresponds to TRBD1 (6 bases). The V and J ends lost 5 bases and 1 base respectively, with 11 bases between them. This CDR3 region has 14 residues. CDR1 and CDR2 from the germline V gene are SGHTA and FQGTGA.

The CDR3 loop is CASSSPPGKSSYEQYF. As DNA, the CDR3 is TGTGCCAGCAGCTCCCCCCCGGGTAAGAGCTCCTACGAGCAGTACTTC. The rearrangement joins TRBV5-4 to TRBJ2-7; D uncertain. Trimming pared 3 bases from V and 0 bases from J, leaving 16 bases between. Germline V gene sequence: CDR1 SGHNT, CDR2 YYREEE (reference sequence). CDR3 length: 16 residues. Together with reference TRBV5-4 and TRBJ2-7, the CDR3 gives the full variable domain: ETGVTQSPTHLIKTRGQQVTLRCSSQSGHNTVSWYQQALGQGPQFIFQYYREEENGRGNFPPRFSGLQFPNYSSELNVNALELDDSALYLCASSSPPGKSSYEQYFGPGTRLTVT.

The chain is built from TRBV7-3 and TRBJ1-1; 8 positions agree with TRBD1. V gave up 5 bases and J gave up 5 bases; unmatched junction bases: 4. CDR1 and CDR2 (germline): SGHTA, FQGTGA. The CDR3 spans 13 residues. CDR3 sequence (DNA): TGTGCCAGCAGCAAGGGACAGGCGACTGAAGCTTTCTTT. Amino acids: CASSKGQATEAFF.

This chain connects TRBV28 to TRBJ2-7; 7 bases line up with TRBD1. Germline loops: CDR1 MDHEN, CDR2 SYDVKM. Losses at the gene ends were 5 bases for V and 3 bases for J; bases not matched to a gene: 7. The CDR3 extends over 14 amino acids. DNA of the CDR3: TGTGCCAGCAGTACCCAGACAGGGCACTACGAGCAGTACTTC. The encoded protein is CASSTQTGHYEQYF.

The chain links TRBV7-8 to TRBJ2-5; 8 bases align to TRBD1. CDR3 length equals 15 residues. V was pared by 4 bases and J by 3 bases, with 7 bases of the junction left unmatched. Germline lookup yields CDR1 SGHVS and CDR2 FQNEAQ. CDR3 loop: CASSSGTGREETQYF. The CDR3 DNA reads as TGTGCCAGCAGCTCCGGGACAGGTCGGGAAGAGACCCAGTACTTC.

Details on this clone: Other nucleotide sequences from this sample produce the same CDR3. This chain connects TRBV7-3 to TRBJ2-1, with a weak D call TRBD1 (6 bases). The CDR3 length is 15 residues. The V gene's germline CDR1 is SGHTA and CDR2 FQGTGA. Trimming pared 2 bases from V and 1 base from J, leaving 9 bases between. The CDR3, as DNA: TGTGCCAGCAGCTTACGAGGGGGATCCTACAATGAGCAGTTCTTC. The encoded protein is CASSLRGGSYNEQFF.

The chain recombines TRBV7-6 with TRBJ2-1, with 7 bases identical to TRBD2. There are 13 residues in the CDR3. Germline CDR1 is SGHVS and CDR2 is FNYEAQ. Trimming cost V 5 bases and J 9 bases; bases outside gene matches: 7. The CDR3 loop is CASSGRLASEQFF. CDR3 bases: TGTGCCAGCAGCGGCAGACTAGCTAGTGAGCAGTTCTTC.

The sample holds a few counts of this clone. V and J are TRBV28 and TRBJ2-7, with 9 nucleotides matching TRBD1. The junction had 12 bases not matched to a gene; V was cut back by 9 bases and J by 6 bases. The germline V gene has CDR1 MDHEN and CDR2 SYDVKM. CDR3 length: 14 amino acids. This chain's CDR3 is CASSGTGYNGEQYF. CDR3 sequence (DNA): TGTGCCAGTTCCGGGACAGGGTATAACGGCGAGCAGTACTTC.

Turning to this clone: Additional DNA sequences in this sample encode the identical CDR3. The chain uses TRBV28 and TRBJ2-7; D not resolved. Germline values: CDR1 MDHEN, CDR2 SYDVKM. This CDR3 has 12 residues. Trimming took off 4 bases at V and 0 bases at J, with 4 bases between the two ends. The CDR3 protein is CASSYSSYEQYF. The CDR3 coding sequence is TGTGCCAGCAGTTACAGCTCCTACGAGCAGTACTTC.

J is TRBJ1-4 and V is TRBV9, with 7 positions matching TRBD1. With V trimmed by 4 bases and J by 6 bases, 9 bases remained unmatched. The CDR3 is 15 residues long. The V gene's germline CDR1 is SGDLS and CDR2 YYNGEE. The CDR3 region has the DNA TGTGCCAGCAGCAAGTCCGACAGGGTGTATGAAAAACTGTTTTTT. Its protein product is CASSKSDRVYEKLFF.

This clone has just a few counts. The sample holds other DNA sequences that translate to the same CDR3. This sequence joins TRBV9 and TRBJ2-7; TRBD1 aligns across 7 bases. The length of the CDR3 is 12 residues. V lost 0 bases and J lost 6; bases outside the gene matches: 0. Per the germline V gene, CDR1 is SGDLS and CDR2 is YYNGEE. The CDR3 bases are TGTGCCAGCAGCGTAGACAGGGGCGAGCAGTACTTC. This codes for CASSVDRGEQYF.

The CDR3 loop reads CASSPGRGGSNQPQHF. The CDR3 DNA is TGTGCCAGCTCACCGGGCAGAGGAGGTAGCAATCAGCCCCAGCATTTT. The J gene is TRBJ1-5, the V gene TRBV18; D unclear. This CDR3 spans 16 amino acids. The germline CDR1 and CDR2 sequences are KGHSH and LQKENI. Trimming cost V 3 bases and J 0 bases, with 12 bases left between them.